The sequence of this TCR beta chain was determined in a study of T-cell memory formation after mild COVID-19. Background on the study: Clustering of TCRs was largely donor specific.

A 5'RACE reaction primed in the constant segment made cDNA libraries of TCR alpha and TCR beta, and these carried sample barcodes and UMIs. One entry per CDR3 protein results from TCRdb running MiXCR on the 5' RACE reads. There are fewer than 600,000 distinct CDR3 sequences in the sample; about a fifth occur only once, and about 8.4% lies in the top ten. The specimen was PBMCs or a T cell subset sorted from them (not recorded which). The clonotype originates from an adult woman who had mild COVID-19 (a few samples of this study predate the infection). Cell type and time point are not known.

Written as DNA, the CDR3 is TGTGCCAGCGGCCAGGGACTTTCGTACGAGCAGTACTTC. Translation: CASGQGLSYEQYF. The chain recombines TRBV6-2 or TRBV6-3 with TRBJ2-7; perhaps TRBD2 as D (6 bases). Germline CDR1 MNHEY, CDR2 SVGEGT. This CDR3 contains 13 residues. V was shortened by 8 bases and J by 4 bases, with 15 bases between the two germline ends.